The 27 T cell receptor beta chains below all came from one sample that was sequenced in a study of cytotoxic CD8 clonotypes in ibrutinib-treated CLL. Assay used: immunoSEQ multiplex PCR; TCRdb lists only in-frame clones, some missing. This table has 300,000 to 350,000 clones, about 77% appearing once. This material consisted of PBMCs, taken before ibrutinib treatment. The receptors were gathered from a human donor with chronic lymphocytic leukemia.

Details on this clone: One junction end disagrees with the germline gene, perhaps due to a read error. This rearrangement joins TRBV7-7 to TRBJ2-1; 8 bases align to TRBD1. This CDR3 is 15 amino acids long. The germline gives CDR1 SSHAT, CDR2 FNYEAQ (reference sequence). The CDR3 loop reads CASSLTDRAGNEQFF. For the CDR3, the DNA is TGTGCTAGCAGCTTAACGGACAGGGCAGGTAATGAGCAGTTCTTC.

The chain uses TRBV5-1 and TRBJ2-7; D perhaps matches TRBD1 (7 bases). This CDR3 is built from 13 residues. Between the trimmed V and J ends, which lost 6 bases and 5 bases, there was a span of 15 bases. Germline V gene lookup returns CDR1 SGHRS and CDR2 YFSETQ. CDR3 DNA: TGCGCCAGCACGCGGGACAGCGCTGACGAGCAGTACTTC. This sequence encodes CASTRDSADEQYF. The full variable domain, with the rest looked up from reference TRBV5-1 and TRBJ2-7, is KAGVTQTPRYLIKTRGQQVTLSCSPISGHRSVSWYQQTPGQGLQFLFEYFSETQRNKGNFPGRFSGRQFSNSRSEMNVSTLELGDSALYLCASTRDSADEQYFGPGTRLTVT.

This rearrangement joins TRBV5-5 to TRBJ2-3; a possible D gene is TRBD2 (6 bases). Looked up from germline, CDR1 is SGHKS and CDR2 is YYEKEE (reference sequence). The CDR3 length is 11 residues. Trimming took 0 bases from V and 15 from J, leaving 11 bases between them. CDR3 DNA: TGTGCCAGCAGCTTGGGTTCCGGGGGTTATTTT. Translated: CASSLGSGGYF.

This clone occurred a few times. The J gene is TRBJ2-7, the V gene TRBV27; 7 bases line up with TRBD1. CDR1 is MNHEY and CDR2 is SMNVEV in the germline V gene (reference sequence). J was trimmed by 3 bases and V by 5 bases; bases with no gene match: 10. This CDR3 is 15 amino acids long. CDR3 sequence (DNA): TGTGCCAGCAGTCCCCAGACAGGGTTAGACTACGAGCAGTACTTC. Protein sequence: CASSPQTGLDYEQYF.

V gene TRBV25-1 combines with J gene TRBJ2-7; 12 bases line up with TRBD2. V was pared by 3 bases and J by 3 bases, with 3 bases of the junction left unmatched. The CDR3 contains 15 residues. In germline, CDR1 is MGHDK, CDR2 SYGVNS. CDR3 coding DNA: TGTGCCAGCAGTGAGACTAGCGGGAGAATCTACGAGCAGTACTTC. Translation gives CASSETSGRIYEQYF.

The V gene is TRBV11-1, the J gene TRBJ2-1, with a possible D match to TRBD2 (5 bases). Germline V gene sequence: CDR1 SGHAT, CDR2 FQDESV (reference sequence). The ends were cut back, 5 bases at V and 0 bases at J, with 14 bases in the middle. The CDR3 sequence is 16 residues long. CDR3 in amino acids: CASSPRASRSYNEQFF. The CDR3 DNA is TGTGCCAGCAGCCCCCGGGCTAGCCGCTCCTACAATGAGCAGTTCTTC.

V and J are TRBV10-3 and TRBJ1-1, with 9 bases that match TRBD1. With V trimmed by 5 bases and J by 1 base, 5 bases remained unmatched. The germline V gene has CDR1 ENHRY and CDR2 SYGVKD. The CDR3 extends over 15 amino acids. The CDR3 region has the DNA TGTGCCATCAGTAATATGGGACAGGGGAACACTGAAGCTTTCTTT. Its protein is CAISNMGQGNTEAFF.

The chain carries TRBV4-2 and TRBJ2-7, with a tentative D call TRBD2 (5 bases). The CDR3 contains 16 residues. V lost 1 base, J lost 3 bases, and 16 bases lay in between. Germline assignment: CDR1 LGHNA and CDR2 YNFKEQ. The CDR3 reads CASSQAHGGSDYEQYF. CDR3 DNA sequence: TGTGCCAGCAGCCAAGCACATGGTGGGAGCGACTACGAGCAGTACTTC.

The rearrangement links TRBV9 to TRBJ2-1; 7 bases line up with TRBD2. V shed 1 base and J 7 bases; nucleotides not matched to a gene: 5. In germline, CDR1 is SGDLS, CDR2 YYNGEE. This CDR3 is 14 amino acids long. In DNA form, the CDR3 reads TGTGCCAGCAGCGTAACTAGCGTCCTGAATGAGCAGTTCTTC. The encoded protein is CASSVTSVLNEQFF.

The chain employs TRBV18 and TRBJ1-4, with 9 bases lining up with TRBD1. J lost 8 bases, V lost 0 bases, and 4 bases had no gene match. In germline, CDR1 is KGHSH, CDR2 LQKENI. This CDR3 region has 15 residues. In DNA form, the CDR3 reads TGTGCCAGCTCACCACCGAACAGGGGGCAAGAAAAACTGTTTTTT. As protein: CASSPPNRGQEKLFF.

The chain joins TRBV15 to TRBJ1-5; TRBD1 matches 8 bases. V was pared by 7 bases and J by 7 bases, with 9 bases of the junction left unmatched. This CDR3 has 14 amino acids. Germline loops: CDR1 LNHNV, CDR2 YYDKDF (reference sequence). The CDR3 protein is CATKGRGRKQPQHF. The CDR3 DNA follows: TGTGCCACCAAGGGCAGGGGGCGAAAACAGCCCCAGCATTTT.

The rearrangement links TRBV4-2 to TRBJ1-4; 7 bases fit TRBD1. There are 20 residues in the CDR3. Germline CDR1 LGHNA, CDR2 YNFKEQ. The J segment lost 0 bases and the V segment lost 8 bases, leaving 21 bases of the junction unmatched. The CDR3: CASSPFPGTGVGATNEKLFF. In DNA, the CDR3 is TGTGCCAGCTCACCGTTCCCCGGAACAGGGGTTGGAGCAACTAATGAAAAACTGTTTTTT.

This chain joins TRBV2 and TRBJ2-5, with TRBD2 matching over 12 bases. Trimming at V came to 7 bases and at J to 5 bases, leaving 5 bases not matched to a gene. Germline V gene lookup returns CDR1 SNHLY and CDR2 FYNNEI. The CDR3 runs 14 residues. The CDR3 sequence: CASTRLAGAETQYF. The CDR3 DNA follows: TGTGCCAGCACTAGACTAGCGGGAGCTGAGACCCAGTACTTC.

The chain employs TRBV2 and TRBJ2-7; D gene ambiguous. Germline V gene lookup returns CDR1 SNHLY and CDR2 FYNNEI. CDR3 length equals 14 residues. V lost 10 bases, J lost 2 bases, and 18 bases lay in between. The CDR3 DNA is TGTGCCAACAAGAAAGATGTTTGGACCTACGAGCAGTACTTC. Amino acid sequence: CANKKDVWTYEQYF.

This chain joins TRBV18 and TRBJ2-1, with 7 bases that match TRBD2. J gave up 0 bases and V 3 bases, and 5 bases lay outside the gene matches. This CDR3 contains 16 residues. The V gene's germline CDR1 is KGHSH and CDR2 LQKENI. The CDR3 DNA reads as TGTGCCAGCTCACCTTCTCTAGCGGACTCCTACAATGAGCAGTTCTTC. Its translation is CASSPSLADSYNEQFF. Supplemented by reference TRBV18 and TRBJ2-1, the full variable domain reads NAGVMQNPRHLVRRRGQEARLRCSPMKGHSHVYWYRQLPEEGLKFMVYLQKENIIDESGMPKERFSAEFPKEGPSILRIQQVVRGDSAAYFCASSPSLADSYNEQFFGPGTRLTVL.

The chain couples TRBV27 to TRBJ1-2; TRBD1 might be the D (6 bases). The CDR3 length is 17 residues. V was pared by 7 bases and J by 6 bases, with 27 bases between. Germline-derived CDR1 and CDR2 are MNHEY and SMNVEV (reference sequence). The CDR3 is CASTQGWGQGVGNGYTF. Written as DNA, the CDR3 is TGTGCCAGCACCCAGGGGTGGGGCCAGGGCGTCGGAAATGGCTACACCTTC.

V is TRBV9 and J is TRBJ2-1; maybe TRBD1 (7 bases). V was cut by 3 bases and J by 4 bases, with 17 bases left in between. The CDR3 consists of 16 residues. Germline CDR1 and CDR2: SGDLS and YYNGEE. CDR3 DNA sequence: TGTGCCAGCAGCGACCAAACAGGGGCGGGGTACAATGAGCAGTTCTTC. Translating it yields CASSDQTGAGYNEQFF.

V is TRBV27 and J is TRBJ2-2, with TRBD1 identical over 9 bases. With 10 bases clipped from V and 6 bases from J, the junction kept 9 bases outside the gene matches. Germline assignment: CDR1 MNHEY and CDR2 SMNVEV (reference sequence). The CDR3 is 14 residues long. The CDR3 DNA sequence: TGTGCCAACGGACAGGGGAAGTGTTCCGGGGAGCTGTTTTTT. Protein: CANGQGKCSGELFF.

V gene TRBV9 combines with J gene TRBJ2-7, with 13 bases lining up with TRBD2. CDR1 and CDR2 from the germline V gene are SGDLS and YYNGEE. V was clipped by 1 base and J by 5 bases; unmatched bases: 3. The CDR3 runs 15 residues. CDR3 residues: CASSVTGLAGHEQYF. DNA for the CDR3: TGTGCCAGCAGCGTAACGGGACTAGCGGGACACGAGCAGTACTTC. The variable domain in full, completed from reference TRBV9 and TRBJ2-7, reads DSGVTQTPKHLITATGQRVTLRCSPRSGDLSVYWYQQSLDQGLQFLIQYYNGEERAKGNILERFSAQQFPDLHSELNLSSLELGDSALYFCASSVTGLAGHEQYFGPGTRLTVT.

This clone was seen just once. The CDR3, as DNA: TGTGCCAGCAGCGTTAGCGGTAACGGGGTAGATACGCAGTATTTT. Encoded protein: CASSVSGNGVDTQYF. The chain employs TRBV9 and TRBJ2-3, with TRBD2 as a possible D gene (6 bases). Deletions cut 2 bases from V and 5 bases from J, with 15 bases between. The CDR3 length is 15 residues. Germline CDR1 is SGDLS and CDR2 is YYNGEE.

The chain has TRBV27 and TRBJ1-1; 7 bases fit TRBD1. V dropped 6 bases and J dropped 2; count of bases not matched to a gene: 6. The CDR3 sequence is 14 residues long. Per the germline V gene, CDR1 is MNHEY and CDR2 is SMNVEV (reference sequence). The CDR3: CASSRTGINTEAFF. The CDR3 nucleotides read TGTGCCAGCAGCCGGACAGGAATTAACACTGAAGCTTTCTTT.

The chain carries TRBV5-1 and TRBJ1-1; D gene unclear. V dropped 6 bases and J dropped 1 base, with 10 bases sitting between them. Germline values: CDR1 SGHRS, CDR2 YFSETQ. This CDR3 is 13 amino acids long. CDR3 residues: CASKLRANTEAFF. CDR3 nucleotide sequence: TGCGCCAGCAAGTTACGAGCGAACACTGAAGCTTTCTTT.

The chain joins TRBV30 to TRBJ2-4; no reliable D call. There are 15 residues in the CDR3. The V end lost 5 bases, the J end lost 0 bases, and 14 bases lay between the germline ends. CDR1 is GTSNPN, CDR2 SVGIG, per germline (reference sequence). Here the CDR3 reads CAWGVRSLAKNIQYF. The CDR3 DNA reads as TGTGCCTGGGGGGTACGAAGCTTAGCCAAAAACATTCAGTACTTC. Full variable domain (missing parts from reference TRBV30 and TRBJ2-4): SQTIHQWPATLVQPVGSPLSLECTVEGTSNPNLYWYRQAAGRGLQLLFYSVGIGQISSEVPQNLSASRPQDRQFILSSKKLLLSDSGFYLCAWGVRSLAKNIQYFGAGTRLSVL.

This clone was counted only a few times. This chain joins TRBV28 and TRBJ2-7, with TRBD2 identical over 8 bases. The length of the CDR3 is 15 residues. After removal of 5 bases from V and 7 bases from J, the junction contained 13 bases not matched to a gene. Germline CDR1 is MDHEN and CDR2 is SYDVKM. DNA for the CDR3: TGTGCCAGCAGTCCTTGGGGCGGGGGGTTCAGTGAGCAGTACTTC. It specifies CASSPWGGGFSEQYF.

The chain joins TRBV25-1 to TRBJ2-1; D is uncertain. This CDR3 spans 13 amino acids. Looked up from germline, CDR1 is MGHDK and CDR2 is SYGVNS. The V end was cut by 8 bases, the J end by 4 bases, with 12 bases between. The CDR3 loop reads CASGSGAYNEQFF. CDR3 bases: TGTGCCAGCGGCTCCGGCGCGTACAATGAGCAGTTCTTC.

The rearrangement uses TRBV5-1 and TRBJ2-3; 15 nucleotides agree with TRBD2. The CDR3 is made up of 18 amino acids. Losses at the gene ends were 0 bases for V and 0 bases for J; bases not matched to a gene: 2. Germline CDR1 is SGHRS and CDR2 is YFSETQ. The CDR3 spells CASSLGGLAGGSTDTQYF. For the CDR3, the DNA is TGCGCCAGCAGCTTGGGGGGACTAGCGGGAGGAAGCACAGATACGCAGTATTTT. Complete variable domain (other parts from reference TRBV5-1 and TRBJ2-3): KAGVTQTPRYLIKTRGQQVTLSCSPISGHRSVSWYQQTPGQGLQFLFEYFSETQRNKGNFPGRFSGRQFSNSRSEMNVSTLELGDSALYLCASSLGGLAGGSTDTQYFGPGTRLTVL.

The genes are TRBV5-6 and TRBJ2-7; D is undetermined. CDR3 length: 13 amino acids. Trimming left V 3 bases short and J 6 bases short, with 13 bases between. The V gene's germline CDR1 is SGHDT and CDR2 YYEEEE. The CDR3 bases are TGTGCCAGCAGCTCCCCTTCCTGGGGCGAGCAGTACTTC. It encodes CASSSPSWGEQYF.